This T cell receptor (beta chain) was retrieved from a study of blood T cells in healthy people across ages. CDR1 and CDR2 (germline): MNHEY, SMNVEV (reference sequence). The CDR3 covers 13 residues. V lost 6 bases and J lost 4, with 13 bases in between. General study points: The study found more naive CD4+ cells and higher diversity in long-lived than aged donors. PBMCs went unsorted, and a conclusive naive versus antigen-experienced comparison was therefore prevented.

Primers used in a second PCR of roughly 6 to 11 cycles were a sample-barcoded 5' primer and a J-beta primer mix. TCRdb independently ran MiXCR on the 5' RACE reads; one entry per CDR3 protein. Of roughly 1.7 million distinct CDR3 sequences listed, 34% are singletons. As to this clonotype: Its matching antigen is unknown.

Each donor had about 10 milliliters of peripheral blood drawn. The V gene is TRBV27, the J gene TRBJ2-7; D unclear. Sample: blood. The sequence derives from a woman in her 30s in good health. The CDR3 protein is CASRPTGRYEQYF. CDR3 bases: TGTGCCAGCAGGCCCACCGGACGTTACGAGCAGTACTTC.